Shown below are 3 T cell receptor beta chains from a single sample sequenced in a study of CD39 and CD103 CD8 tumor-infiltrating T cells (dated by TCRdb to between 2018 and 2020). The method was the immunoSEQ multiplex PCR assay. The table was pulled from immuneACCESS by TCRdb, which kept in-frame rearrangements only. Such tables lose some clones; where checked, under half of the loss comes from unresolved V genes, and the rest has no known cause. This sample comprises about 17,000 clones, 80% to 95% of them detected only once. In total, the top ten clones hold approximately 4.5% of the sample. The sequencing input was CD8+ T cells sorted from blood. The cell subset or site label corresponds to: total memory CD8 T cells (CD45RA-CCR7+/-) from blood or uninvolved lymph node. Receptors originate from a human donor with head and neck squamous cell carcinoma.

The chain couples TRBV28 to TRBJ1-1; 9 nucleotides match TRBD1. Germline CDR1 reads MDHEN; CDR2 reads SYDVKM. The CDR3 has 15 amino acids. With 5 bases clipped from V and 4 bases from J, the junction kept 8 bases outside the gene matches. CDR3: CASSETGTGFTEAFF. The CDR3 DNA is TGTGCCAGCAGTGAAACCGGGACAGGGTTCACTGAAGCTTTCTTT.

The chain is built from TRBV7-9 and TRBJ1-1; D gene unclear. Germline assignment: CDR1 SEHNR and CDR2 FQNEAQ (reference sequence). The CDR3 contains 12 residues. V was trimmed by 7 bases and J by 1 base, leaving 7 bases between them. The CDR3 region is CASIRPNTEAFF. CDR3 sequence (DNA): TGTGCCAGCATTCGGCCGAACACTGAAGCTTTCTTT.

The chain has TRBV5-5 and TRBJ2-1, with 10 bases fitting TRBD1. The CDR3 runs 15 residues. The ends lost 3 bases at V and 4 bases at J; junction bases unmatched: 4. Germline-derived CDR1 and CDR2 are SGHKS and YYEKEE (reference sequence). The CDR3 reads CASSSDRGEYNEQFF. As DNA, the CDR3 is TGTGCCAGCAGCTCGGACAGGGGGGAATACAATGAGCAGTTCTTC.